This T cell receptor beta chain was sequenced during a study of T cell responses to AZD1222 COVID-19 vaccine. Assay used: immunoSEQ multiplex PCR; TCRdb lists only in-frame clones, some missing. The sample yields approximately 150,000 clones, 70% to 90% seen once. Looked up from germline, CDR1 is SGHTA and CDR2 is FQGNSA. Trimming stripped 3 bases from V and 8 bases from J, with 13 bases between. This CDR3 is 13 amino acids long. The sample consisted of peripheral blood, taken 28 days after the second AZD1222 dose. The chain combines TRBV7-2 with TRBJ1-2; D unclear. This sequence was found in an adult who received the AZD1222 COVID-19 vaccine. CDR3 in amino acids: CASSLVSGSGYTF. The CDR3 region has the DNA TGTGCCAGCAGCTTGGTTTCGGGGTCCGGCTACACCTTC.